Below are 9 T cell receptor beta chains sequenced from a single sample in a study of response to subunit inactivated influenza vaccine. One entry per CDR3 protein, called by TCRdb with MiXCR from the RT-PCR reads. The repertoire has more than 700,000 distinct CDR3 sequences, 20% to 25% of them found once; the top ten carry more than 8.5%. The sequenced sample was PBMCs from blood, obtained more than 4 days after vaccination. These TCRs come from a man in his forties or fifties who received an inactivated influenza vaccine.

This clonotype was counted only a few times. This chain links TRBV10-3 with TRBJ2-1; perhaps TRBD2 as D (6 bases). The germline V gene has CDR1 ENHRY and CDR2 SYGVKD. This CDR3 comprises 14 residues. The V end lost 3 bases, the J end lost 6 bases, and 12 bases lay between the germline ends. The CDR3 protein is CAISDGAGFNEQFF. Here the CDR3 DNA reads TGTGCCATCAGTGATGGGGCGGGGTTCAATGAGCAGTTCTTC.

In its sample, this clonotype was seen a few times. The V gene is TRBV4-3, the J gene TRBJ2-3; D is unclear. Germline CDR1 reads LGHNA; CDR2 reads YSLEER. The CDR3 extends over 14 amino acids. The V and J ends lost 1 base and 0 bases respectively, with 5 bases between them. The CDR3, as DNA: TGCGCCAGCAGCCAAGCCGTAAGCACAGATACGCAGTATTTT. This codes for CASSQAVSTDTQYF.

The chain has TRBV28 and TRBJ2-6, with 7 bases lining up with TRBD1. The trim removed 5 bases at V and 2 bases at J, leaving 6 bases unmatched. From germline, CDR1 is MDHEN and CDR2 SYDVKM. This CDR3 region has 16 residues. The CDR3 protein is CASSPLDRAGANVLTF. CDR3 sequence (DNA): TGTGCCAGCAGTCCCCTAGACAGGGCTGGGGCCAACGTCCTGACTTTC.

The rearrangement joins TRBV3-1 to TRBJ1-2, with 8 positions matching TRBD1. Per germline, CDR1 LGHDT and CDR2 YNNKEL (reference sequence). V gave up 5 bases and J gave up 7 bases; unmatched junction bases: 12. The CDR3 sequence is 15 residues long. The CDR3 DNA reads as TGTGCCAGCAGCGCCCGGACAGGGACAGCAAGTGGCTACACCTTC. It encodes CASSARTGTASGYTF.

This clonotype was recorded a few times. V is TRBV6-2 or TRBV6-3 and J is TRBJ2-3; D ambiguous. CDR3 length: 13 residues. Germline lookup yields CDR1 MNHEY and CDR2 SVGEGT. Trimming took off 2 bases at V and 6 bases at J, with 9 bases between the two ends. The CDR3 here is CASSYNPGDTQYF. The CDR3 DNA is TGTGCCAGCAGTTACAACCCTGGGGATACGCAGTATTTT.

In this sample, this clonotype turned up a few times. The chain couples TRBV6-5 to TRBJ1-4; tentatively, D is TRBD1 (6 bases). Germline V gives CDR1 MNHEY, CDR2 SVGAGI. Trimming took 2 bases from V and 5 from J, leaving 9 bases between them. There are 14 residues in the CDR3. The DNA for the CDR3 is TGTGCCAGCAGTTACGCCAGGGGCAATGAAAAACTGTTTTTT. Translating gives CASSYARGNEKLFF.

This clonotype was picked up a small number of times. The chain joins TRBV28 to TRBJ1-5; D is ambiguous. Germline V gene lookup returns CDR1 MDHEN and CDR2 SYDVKM. Trimming left V 2 bases short and J 0 bases short, with 5 bases between. The CDR3 covers 14 residues. DNA of the CDR3: TGTGCCAGCAGTTTACAAATTAGCAATCAGCCCCAGCATTTT. This translates into CASSLQISNQPQHF. Combining the CDR3 with reference TRBV28 and TRBJ1-5 gives the whole variable domain DVKVTQSSRYLVKRTGEKVFLECVQDMDHENMFWYRQDPGLGLRLIYFSYDVKMKEKGDIPEGYSVSREKKERFSLILESASTNQTSMYLCASSLQISNQPQHFGDGTRLSIL.

This clonotype showed up just a few times. V and J are TRBV6-5 and TRBJ1-5; 9 bases line up with TRBD1. The germline CDR1 and CDR2 sequences are MNHEY and SVGAGI. With V trimmed by 3 bases and J by 7 bases, 13 bases remained unmatched. There are 17 residues in the CDR3. CDR3 region: CASSYKFPGTGRQPQHF. CDR3 sequence (DNA): TGTGCCAGCAGTTATAAGTTCCCCGGGACAGGGCGCCAGCCCCAGCATTTT.

This clonotype was found many times. The rearrangement uses TRBV5-6 and TRBJ2-1; D call uncertain. V was clipped by 2 bases and J by 5 bases, with 17 bases between them. Per germline, CDR1 SGHDT and CDR2 YYEEEE. The CDR3 spans 16 residues. CDR3 DNA sequence: TGTGCCAGCAGCTTATTGGGTGTATCCGTCGACAATGAGCAGTTCTTC. It specifies CASSLLGVSVDNEQFF.